The 19 T cell receptor beta chains below come from one sample, sequenced in a study of blood T cells in healthy people across ages. Together with a sample-barcoded 5' primer, a J-beta primer mix was included in a second PCR lasting roughly 6 to 12 cycles. MiXCR was run by TCRdb on the 5' RACE reads, yielding one entry per CDR3 protein. Found here are about 1,800,000 distinct CDR3 sequences, approximately 28% of them singletons; the top ten hold approximately 7.7%. The specimen was blood. These receptors were obtained from a woman in her thirties in good health.

As to this clonotype: Given a much more abundant clone one base away, this may be a read error. The chain links TRBV6-5 to TRBJ2-1; no definite D call. V was clipped by 2 bases and J by 10 bases, with 18 bases between them. The CDR3 totals 15 residues. Germline V gene data show CDR1 as MNHEY and CDR2 as SVGAGI. DNA of the CDR3: TGTGCCAGCAGTTACCCCGGCGGCGACTCCTACGAGCAGTTCTTC. It yields the protein CASSYPGGDSYEQFF.

This clonotype was counted ten times or more. V is TRBV29-1 and J is TRBJ2-7; no firm D call. CDR1 is SQVTM, CDR2 ANQGSEA, per germline. V lost 4 bases and J 5 bases, leaving 9 bases between the germline ends. CDR3 length: 11 amino acids. The CDR3 coding sequence is TGCAGCGTTGGACCTTCCCACGAGCAGTACTTC. Its translation: CSVGPSHEQYF.

This clonotype was seen a few times. V usage is TRBV5-1 and J usage is TRBJ2-1; D is possibly TRBD1 or TRBD2 (5 bases each). CDR3 length: 15 amino acids. V was cut by 4 bases and J by 6 bases, with 17 bases left in between. The germline V gene has CDR1 SGHRS and CDR2 YFSETQ. CDR3 sequence: CASSGTGTFGNEQFF. The CDR3 bases are TGCGCCAGCAGCGGAACCGGGACGTTCGGCAATGAGCAGTTCTTC.

Note on this clonotype: One junction end disagrees with the germline gene, perhaps due to a read error. This chain connects TRBV20-1 to TRBJ2-1; D might be TRBD2 (6 bases). This CDR3 comprises 13 residues. CDR1 and CDR2 (germline): DFQATT, SNEGSKA (reference sequence). CDR3 DNA: TGCAGCGCTAGAGAAGGGAACCGGGAGACCCAGTTCTTC. This codes for CSAREGNRETQFF.

This clonotype has more than one count but fewer than ten. The rearrangement joins TRBV28 to TRBJ2-1; TRBD2 agrees at 10 bases. This CDR3 contains 15 residues. With V trimmed by 5 bases and J by 8 bases, 9 bases remained unmatched. Looked up from germline, CDR1 is MDHEN and CDR2 is SYDVKM. The CDR3 DNA reads as TGTGCCAGCAGTCCCCCTCCTAGCGGGAGCTATGAGCAGTTCTTC. Residues: CASSPPPSGSYEQFF.

The chain is built from TRBV5-1 and TRBJ2-6; 8 bases map to TRBD1. The germline V gene has CDR1 SGHRS and CDR2 YFSETQ. V lost 4 bases, J lost 0 bases, and 6 bases stayed unmatched. CDR3 length equals 17 residues. As DNA, the CDR3 is TGCGCCAGCAGCGTGACAGGGGCCAGCTCTGGGGCCAACGTCCTGACTTTC. Translated, it gives CASSVTGASSGANVLTF.

Concerning this clonotype itself: Since a much larger clone is just one base distant, this may be a read error. This chain links TRBV6-5 with TRBJ2-1, with TRBD1 identical over 8 bases. TRBJ2-7 explains the end of the DNA better; the J call may be wrong. There are 18 residues in the CDR3. Germline V gene lookup returns CDR1 MNHEY and CDR2 SVGAGI. The CDR3 protein is CASSYGTGLGGSYNEQYF. The CDR3 DNA reads as TGTGCCAGCAGTTACGGGACAGGCCTTGGTGGATCCTACAATGAGCAGTACTTC.

This clonotype has a handful of counts. CDR3 protein: CASSLEGGDYTF. The CDR3 nucleotides are TGTGCCAGCAGCTTGGAGGGGGGAGACTACACCTTC. This chain uses TRBV7-9 with TRBJ1-2; possible D gene TRBD1, 6 bases. Germline CDR1 reads SEHNR; CDR2 reads FQNEAQ (reference sequence). The CDR3 covers 12 residues. Trimming removed 3 bases from V and 10 bases from J, with 12 bases in between.

This clonotype was seen only once. The chain has TRBV5-1 and TRBJ1-1; D is unclear. The CDR3 covers 16 residues. The V end lost 0 bases, the J end lost 5 bases, and 17 bases lay between the germline ends. Germline V gene data show CDR1 as SGHRS and CDR2 as YFSETQ. CDR3 sequence (DNA): TGCGCCAGCAGCTTGGCTCTTAGTTCGGGTAAAACTGAAGCTTTCTTT. Amino acids: CASSLALSSGKTEAFF.

This sequence joins TRBV7-9 and TRBJ1-1, with D unresolved. The V and J ends lost 5 bases and 1 base respectively, with 11 bases between them. CDR1 SEHNR and CDR2 FQNEAQ come from the germline V gene (reference sequence). The CDR3 runs to 14 residues. CDR3 bases: TGTGCCAGCAGCAACCGGGAGACGAACACTGAAGCTTTCTTT. This gives the protein CASSNRETNTEAFF.

There are a few counts of this clonotype. CDR3 loop: CASSDPQASGTDTQYF. Written as DNA, the CDR3 is TGTGCCAGCAGTGACCCCCAGGCTAGCGGCACAGATACGCAGTACTTC. The chain employs TRBV28 and TRBJ2-3; 7 nucleotides align to TRBD2. The J call may be mistaken, given a closer DNA end match to TRBJ2-7. The length of the CDR3 is 16 residues. CDR1 is MDHEN, CDR2 SYDVKM, per germline.

The table lists this clonotype with a count of one. The V gene is TRBV20-1, the J gene TRBJ2-7; 7 bases line up with TRBD1. TRBJ2-5 explains the end of the DNA better; the J call may be wrong. The germline V gene encodes CDR1 DFQATT and CDR2 SNEGSKA (reference sequence). The CDR3 totals 14 residues. CDR3 DNA: TGCAGTGCTCACAGGGGCGAGGTCGTGGAGACCCAGTACTTC. Its translation is CSAHRGEVVETQYF.

At least ten counts were recorded for this clonotype. DNA for the CDR3: TGTGCCAGCAGTGATGGCTACACCTTC. Its translation: CASSDGYTF. The chain couples TRBV7-9 to TRBJ1-2; no clear D. The CDR3 is 9 residues long. Germline CDR1 and CDR2: SEHNR and FQNEAQ (reference sequence). The V gene lost 6 bases and the J gene lost 6 bases, with 2 bases spanning the gap.

This clonotype was found once. The chain links TRBV5-6 to TRBJ1-2, with a possible D match to TRBD1 (5 bases). Germline V gene sequence: CDR1 SGHDT, CDR2 YYEEEE. The CDR3 contains 14 residues. V gave up 5 bases and J gave up 4 bases, with 15 bases separating them. The CDR3 spells CASSLRDPAYGYTF. CDR3 DNA sequence: TGTGCCAGCAGTTTGAGGGACCCAGCCTATGGCTACACCTTC.

The chain has TRBV29-1 and TRBJ2-7; 12 nucleotides align to TRBD1. The CDR3 has 20 residues. Germline trimming cut 4 bases from V and 4 bases from J; bases unmatched to any gene: 23. The germline V gene has CDR1 SQVTM and CDR2 ANQGSEA. Here the CDR3 reads CSVAIPPGRDRGLGVYEQYF. The CDR3 nucleotides read TGCAGCGTTGCTATCCCGCCGGGCCGGGACAGGGGGCTTGGGGTGTACGAGCAGTACTTC.

In the case of this clonotype: At one boundary the junction diverges from the germline segment, which might be a read error. V is TRBV29-1 and J is TRBJ2-4, with TRBD1 matching 10 bases. Per germline, CDR1 SQVTM and CDR2 ANQGSEA. This CDR3 is 13 amino acids long. The CDR3 sequence: CSVADRGKSIQYF. The CDR3 nucleotides read TGCAGCGTCGCGGACAGGGGGAAAAGCATTCAGTACTTC.

This sequence joins TRBV12-3 or TRBV12-4 and TRBJ1-5; possible D gene TRBD1, 5 bases. The CDR3 is 17 residues long. V was trimmed by 4 bases and J by 0 bases, leaving 16 bases between them. DNA for the CDR3: TGTGCCAGCAGTTCGGCGGGGACGGCGCGTAGCAATCAGCCCCAGCATTTT. This encodes CASSSAGTARSNQPQHF.

The chain uses TRBV7-2 and TRBJ2-1, with D maybe TRBD1 (6 bases). This CDR3 has 17 amino acids. From germline, CDR1 is SGHTA and CDR2 FQGNSA. V lost 5 bases, J lost 4 bases, and 21 bases lay in between. The CDR3 DNA is TGTGCCAGCAGCGGAAGACTAAGCAGAGGGGGTTACAATGAGCAGTTCTTC. This codes for CASSGRLSRGGYNEQFF.

This clonotype was picked up many times. This chain links TRBV20-1 with TRBJ2-5; the D gene could be TRBD1 or TRBD2 (5 bases each). Trimming removed 5 bases at V and 2 bases at J, with 15 bases between. The germline gives CDR1 DFQATT, CDR2 SNEGSKA (reference sequence). The CDR3 consists of 14 residues. The CDR3 spells CSAAAGTPQETQYF. The CDR3 nucleotides are TGCAGTGCTGCCGCCGGGACGCCTCAAGAGACCCAGTACTTC.